One and the same sample provided the 21 T cell receptor beta chains below, sequenced in a study of CD8 T cells in Susac syndrome. It was with random hexamers that roughly 0.5 to 1 ug RNA was reverse transcribed. MiXCR, run by TCRdb on the immunoSEQ multiplex PCR reads, gives a single entry per CDR3 protein. The data show a few hundred thousand distinct CDR3 sequences, with about 85% seen just once and 0.095% to 0.14% held by the top ten. Sequencing was done on a sample of CD8+ T cells from PBMCs. All receptors come from a human donor with multiple sclerosis.

V and J are TRBV7-2 and TRBJ1-1; tentative D call: TRBD1 (5 bases). From germline, CDR1 is SGHTA and CDR2 FQGNSA. V dropped 5 bases and J dropped 4 bases, with 11 bases sitting between them. This CDR3 is 13 amino acids long. The CDR3 DNA reads TGTGCCAGCAGCAGCGGGGCAGCCACTGAAGCTTTCTTT. Amino acids: CASSSGAATEAFF.

The chain uses TRBV7-3 and TRBJ2-5; the D is unclear. Germline V lookup: CDR1 SGHTA, CDR2 FQGTGA. The CDR3 is 13 amino acids. Deletions cut 4 bases from V and 9 bases from J, with 15 bases between. This CDR3 is CASSSGGLPAQYF. The CDR3 coding sequence is TGTGCCAGCAGCTCTGGTGGTCTTCCGGCCCAGTACTTC.

The table lists this clonotype with a count of one. The chain employs TRBV2 and TRBJ1-2, with D possibly being TRBD1 (5 bases). Trimming shortened V by 7 bases and J by 5 bases, and 14 bases separated the two germline ends. The V gene's germline CDR1 is SNHLY and CDR2 FYNNEI. The CDR3 totals 13 residues. Here the CDR3 reads CASIASREYGYTF. CDR3 bases: TGTGCCAGCATTGCTTCCAGGGAGTATGGCTACACCTTC.

This clonotype was counted once. The V call is TRBV2, the J call TRBJ2-1, with TRBD1 identical over 10 bases. V gave up 3 bases and J gave up 2 bases; unmatched junction bases: 13. Per the germline V gene, CDR1 is SNHLY and CDR2 is FYNNEI. This CDR3 is built from 19 residues. The CDR3: CASSEASGTGVLTYNEQFF. The CDR3, as DNA: TGTGCCAGCAGTGAGGCCTCCGGGACAGGGGTGCTTACCTACAATGAGCAGTTCTTC.

The rearrangement uses TRBV7-6 and TRBJ2-7, with TRBD1 identical over 8 bases. CDR1 and CDR2 from the germline V gene are SGHVS and FNYEAQ. This CDR3 has 17 amino acids. The V segment lost 1 base and the J segment 1 base; nucleotides outside the gene matches: 9. The CDR3 DNA follows: TGTGCCAGCAGCTTAGGGTCGGGACAGGTCATTTCCTACGAGCAGTACTTC. Protein: CASSLGSGQVISYEQYF.

The CDR3 here is CASSLRLAGVGEQFF. For the CDR3, the DNA is TGTGCCAGCAGTTTGCGACTAGCGGGAGTCGGTGAGCAGTTCTTC. This sequence joins TRBV28 and TRBJ2-1; TRBD2 matches 12 bases. The CDR3 covers 15 residues. Trimming took 3 bases from V and 9 from J; bases not matched to a gene: 6. Germline CDR1 reads MDHEN; CDR2 reads SYDVKM.

This clonotype was detected only once. This chain links TRBV28 with TRBJ2-7; 8 nucleotides match TRBD2. V shed 3 bases, J shed 5 bases, and the junction held 12 bases outside the gene matches. Germline-derived CDR1 and CDR2 are MDHEN and SYDVKM. CDR3 length: 16 residues. The DNA for the CDR3 is TGTGCCAGCAGTTTGGCTCGAGCGGGAGTTGCCGACGAGCAGTACTTC. As protein: CASSLARAGVADEQYF.

This chain uses TRBV2 with TRBJ1-1, with D perhaps TRBD1 (6 bases). CDR1 SNHLY and CDR2 FYNNEI come from the germline V gene. The CDR3 extends over 12 amino acids. V lost 8 bases to trimming and J lost 7 bases, with 14 bases between them. The DNA for the CDR3 is TGTGCCAGCCCAAGGGGGACGGGTGAAGCTTTCTTT. Translation: CASPRGTGEAFF.

The CDR3 sequence: CSAKTSYSSYNEQFF. DNA for the CDR3: TGCAGTGCCAAGACTAGCTATAGTTCCTACAATGAGCAGTTCTTC. The chain joins TRBV20-1 to TRBJ2-1, with 7 bases matching TRBD2. This CDR3 has 15 residues. In germline, CDR1 is DFQATT, CDR2 SNEGSKA (reference sequence). Trimming cost V 6 bases and J 1 base; bases outside gene matches: 9.

This clonotype came up once. CDR3 nucleotide sequence: TGTGCCAGCATGGGACTAGCGACTGAGCAGTTCTTC. Its protein product is CASMGLATEQFF. The rearrangement joins TRBV27 to TRBJ2-1, with TRBD2 identical over 10 bases. The CDR3 loop spans 12 amino acids. Germline trimming cut 7 bases from V and 9 bases from J; bases unmatched to any gene: 3. Germline CDR1 MNHEY, CDR2 SMNVEV (reference sequence).

The chain uses TRBV3-1 and TRBJ2-7, with D possibly being TRBD1 or TRBD2 (5 bases each). The germline V and J ends were trimmed by 1 base and 3 bases, with 16 bases remaining between them. Germline V gene data show CDR1 as LGHDT and CDR2 as YNNKEL (reference sequence). The CDR3 totals 16 residues. The CDR3 reads CASSQVPGTTNYEQYF. In nucleotides, the CDR3 is TGTGCCAGCAGCCAAGTCCCCGGGACGACAAACTACGAGCAGTACTTC.

The J gene is TRBJ2-7, the V gene TRBV5-1, with 8 bases matching TRBD2. CDR1 is SGHRS and CDR2 is YFSETQ in the germline V gene. This CDR3 has 17 amino acids. The trim removed 1 base at V and 9 bases at J, leaving 18 bases unmatched. CDR3 sequence: CASSLRFGAGVLVRQYF. CDR3 coding DNA: TGCGCCAGCAGCTTGCGATTCGGAGCGGGAGTCTTGGTACGGCAGTACTTC.

This chain joins TRBV6-1 and TRBJ1-1; no firm D call. The CDR3 extends over 18 amino acids. The V gene lost 10 bases and the J gene lost 1 base, with 28 bases spanning the gap. Germline CDR1 and CDR2: MNHNS and SASEGT. The DNA of the CDR3 is TGTGCCACAGAATTGTGGAGTGAAGGATGGAGGCGGAACACTGAAGCTTTCTTT. Translated: CATELWSEGWRRNTEAFF.

This clonotype appeared once. The chain combines TRBV27 with TRBJ2-7, with TRBD1 matching 10 bases. The CDR3 loop spans 17 amino acids. CDR1 MNHEY and CDR2 SMNVEV come from the germline V gene (reference sequence). The J segment lost 1 base and the V segment lost 5 bases, leaving 11 bases of the junction unmatched. For the CDR3, the DNA is TGTGCCAGCAGTATAGCAGAGCCGGGACAGGGGTCCTACGAGCAGTACTTC. It encodes CASSIAEPGQGSYEQYF.

The chain links TRBV2 to TRBJ2-1, with D unresolved. The V end lost 4 bases, the J end lost 8 bases, and 18 bases lay between the germline ends. CDR1 and CDR2 from the germline V gene are SNHLY and FYNNEI. The CDR3 loop spans 15 amino acids. CDR3 protein: CASSGMGKTWDEQFF. The CDR3 DNA reads TGTGCCAGCAGTGGCATGGGCAAGACATGGGATGAGCAGTTCTTC.

The rearrangement joins TRBV10-3 to TRBJ2-7; D is uncertain. Trimming pared 8 bases from V and 2 bases from J, leaving 16 bases between. Per germline, CDR1 ENHRY and CDR2 SYGVKD. The CDR3 covers 14 residues. The CDR3 DNA sequence: TGTGCCATCTCTAGAAGGGATTCGCCCTACGAGCAGTACTTC. Protein sequence: CAISRRDSPYEQYF.

The chain carries TRBV29-1 and TRBJ2-1; 7 bases are a match to TRBD2. V dropped 4 bases and J dropped 4; count of bases not matched to a gene: 7. CDR1 and CDR2 from the germline V gene are SQVTM and ANQGSEA. The CDR3 totals 14 residues. The CDR3 region has the DNA TGCAGCGTTGGTGGCGGGAGTAGGTACAATGAGCAGTTCTTC. Encoded protein: CSVGGGSRYNEQFF.

The chain employs TRBV2 and TRBJ2-1; 9 bases line up with TRBD2. Germline loops: CDR1 SNHLY, CDR2 FYNNEI. The CDR3 length is 16 residues. V lost 2 bases to trimming and J lost 3 bases; unmatched junction nucleotides: 5. CDR3 DNA: TGTGCCAGCAGTGAAAAACGACTAGCGGTCTACAATGAGCAGTTCTTC. Encoded protein: CASSEKRLAVYNEQFF. The full variable domain, rest sourced from reference TRBV2 and TRBJ2-1, is EPEVTQTPSHQVTQMGQEVILRCVPISNHLYFYWYRQILGQKVEFLVSFYNNEISEKSEIFDDQFSVERPDGSNFTLKIRSTKLEDSAMYFCASSEKRLAVYNEQFFGPGTRLTVL.

This clonotype was counted a single time. This chain joins TRBV4-1 and TRBJ2-7; TRBD2 aligns across 9 bases. This CDR3 has 17 amino acids. V lost 7 bases and J lost 0; bases outside the gene matches: 13. The germline V gene encodes CDR1 MGHRA and CDR2 YSYEKL. CDR3 region: CASTLLPSGILSYEQYF. In DNA form, the CDR3 reads TGCGCCAGCACCCTACTCCCTAGCGGGATCCTCTCCTACGAGCAGTACTTC.

This clonotype was seen a few times. V is TRBV27 and J is TRBJ2-7, with D unresolved. Trimming pared 8 bases from V and 0 bases from J, leaving 5 bases between. Germline V gene sequence: CDR1 MNHEY, CDR2 SMNVEV (reference sequence). The CDR3 extends over 11 amino acids. Here the CDR3 reads CASLSSYEQYF. The CDR3 region has the DNA TGTGCCAGCCTCAGCTCCTACGAGCAGTACTTC.

The rearrangement uses TRBV20-1 and TRBJ2-5, with TRBD2 as a possible D gene (6 bases). The CDR3 length is 15 residues. The germline V gene encodes CDR1 DFQATT and CDR2 SNEGSKA (reference sequence). The CDR3 protein is CSALDLRDIVETQYF. CDR3 bases: TGCAGCGCCTTGGACTTGCGGGATATCGTGGAGACCCAGTACTTC.